Below, 28 T cell receptor beta chains from the same sample are listed, as sequenced in a study of T cell changes during pregnancy in multiple sclerosis. TCRdb keeps only in-frame clones here, not all; method: immunoSEQ multiplex PCR. Found here are about 60,000 clones, approximately 93% of them singletons; the top ten hold approximately 3.3%. Sequenced material: CD8+ T cells from peripheral blood mononuclear cells, taken in the second trimester of pregnancy. The origin of the receptors is a female donor with multiple sclerosis, enrolled in a pregnancy study.

V is TRBV9 and J is TRBJ2-3, with TRBD1 matching 7 bases. The CDR3 spans 14 residues. The V segment lost 6 bases and the J segment 0 bases; nucleotides outside the gene matches: 4. Looked up from germline, CDR1 is SGDLS and CDR2 is YYNGEE. The chain's CDR3 is CASKATGSTDTQYF. Here the CDR3 DNA reads TGTGCCAGCAAAGCGACAGGGAGCACAGATACGCAGTATTTT.

The rearrangement uses TRBV9 and TRBJ2-7; 9 bases align to TRBD2. CDR1 is SGDLS and CDR2 is YYNGEE in the germline V gene. There are 17 residues in the CDR3. After removal of 3 bases from V and 4 bases from J, the junction contained 14 bases not matched to a gene. CDR3 DNA sequence: TGTGCCAGCAGCGCCCCCCGGCGGGGGGGAGGAGAATACGAGCAGTACTTC. Translation gives CASSAPRRGGGEYEQYF.

The rearrangement links TRBV5-4 to TRBJ2-3; weak D call: TRBD2 (6 bases). Germline V gene data show CDR1 as SGHNT and CDR2 as YYREEE (reference sequence). The V end was cut by 2 bases, the J end by 0 bases, with 10 bases between. This CDR3 is 15 amino acids long. CDR3 region: CASSFPGTSTDTQYF. The CDR3 coding sequence is TGTGCCAGCAGCTTTCCAGGGACTAGCACAGATACGCAGTATTTT.

V and J are TRBV27 and TRBJ2-7; D remains ambiguous. With 5 bases removed from V and 3 bases from J, the gap between germline ends came to 5 bases. Germline V gene data show CDR1 as MNHEY and CDR2 as SMNVEV (reference sequence). The CDR3 length is 11 residues. DNA of the CDR3: TGTGCCAGCAGTCTTTACTACGAGCAGTACTTC. The encoded protein is CASSLYYEQYF.

This rearrangement joins TRBV5-4 to TRBJ1-1; the D gene is possibly TRBD1 (6 bases). Looked up from germline, CDR1 is SGHNT and CDR2 is YYREEE (reference sequence). The CDR3 has 16 amino acids. The V end was cut by 4 bases, the J end by 1 base, with 17 bases between. CDR3 DNA sequence: TGTGCCAGCAGCCCACAGATCAGGGGATCGAACACTGAAGCTTTCTTT. It is translated as CASSPQIRGSNTEAFF.

V usage is TRBV27 and J usage is TRBJ1-1; maybe TRBD1 (6 bases). The length of the CDR3 is 13 residues. The germline V gene encodes CDR1 MNHEY and CDR2 SMNVEV (reference sequence). V lost 0 bases and J lost 7, with 9 bases in between. The CDR3, as DNA: TGTGCCAGCAGTTTATCCCCACAGGGTGAAGCTTTCTTT. Its protein product is CASSLSPQGEAFF.

The chain employs TRBV2 and TRBJ2-1, with D perhaps TRBD1 (6 bases). V was shortened by 7 bases and J by 4 bases, with 14 bases between the two germline ends. The CDR3 is made up of 14 amino acids. Germline assignment: CDR1 SNHLY and CDR2 FYNNEI. DNA for the CDR3: TGTGCCAGCACCCCGGGACACCCTTACAATGAGCAGTTCTTC. Translation gives CASTPGHPYNEQFF. Using reference TRBV2 and TRBJ2-1 for the parts outside the CDR3, the full variable domain is EPEVTQTPSHQVTQMGQEVILRCVPISNHLYFYWYRQILGQKVEFLVSFYNNEISEKSEIFDDQFSVERPDGSNFTLKIRSTKLEDSAMYFCASTPGHPYNEQFFGPGTRLTVL.

The gene calls are TRBV6-5 and TRBJ1-2; weak D call: TRBD1 (6 bases). CDR3 length: 15 residues. Trimming removed 6 bases from V and 2 bases from J, with 16 bases in between. Germline assignment: CDR1 MNHEY and CDR2 SVGAGI. The CDR3 region is CASSLQGALNYGYTF. DNA for the CDR3: TGTGCCAGCAGCCTACAGGGTGCCCTGAACTATGGCTACACCTTC.

The chain employs TRBV10-3 and TRBJ2-1; 13 bases match TRBD2. Germline lookup yields CDR1 ENHRY and CDR2 SYGVKD. The CDR3 length is 18 residues. J lost 0 bases, V lost 6 bases, and 8 bases had no gene match. CDR3: CAISDLGTSGASYNEQFF. CDR3 DNA: TGTGCCATCAGCGACCTCGGGACTAGCGGGGCCTCCTACAATGAGCAGTTCTTC.

The chain carries TRBV19 and TRBJ2-1, with TRBD2 matching 13 bases. The CDR3 totals 15 residues. In germline, CDR1 is LNHDA, CDR2 SQIVND (reference sequence). Germline trimming cut 7 bases from V and 7 bases from J; bases unmatched to any gene: 7. As DNA, the CDR3 is TGTGCCAGTAAACCTGGACTAGCGGGAGTTAATGAGCAGTTCTTC. Translating gives CASKPGLAGVNEQFF.

The rearrangement links TRBV5-4 to TRBJ2-2; 9 positions agree with TRBD1. V was pared by 0 bases and J by 7 bases, with 7 bases of the junction left unmatched. The V gene's germline CDR1 is SGHNT and CDR2 YYREEE (reference sequence). This CDR3 spans 16 amino acids. CDR3 nucleotide sequence: TGTGCCAGCAGCTTGGAGGGACAGGGTAGAAGCGGGGAGCTGTTTTTT. It encodes CASSLEGQGRSGELFF. Full variable domain (remainder filled in from reference TRBV5-4 and TRBJ2-2): ETGVTQSPTHLIKTRGQQVTLRCSSQSGHNTVSWYQQALGQGPQFIFQYYREEENGRGNFPPRFSGLQFPNYSSELNVNALELDDSALYLCASSLEGQGRSGELFFGEGSRLTVL.

The chain couples TRBV4-1 to TRBJ1-1; D not certain. The CDR3 covers 12 residues. The germline V and J ends were trimmed by 3 bases and 5 bases, with 7 bases remaining between them. Germline V gives CDR1 MGHRA, CDR2 YSYEKL. CDR3 nucleotides: TGCGCCAGCAGCCATGCCGGGACTGAAGCTTTCTTT. The encoded protein is CASSHAGTEAFF.

This rearrangement joins TRBV7-2 to TRBJ2-1; 8 positions agree with TRBD2. Trimming removed 3 bases from V and 0 bases from J; junction bases left unmatched: 4. CDR1 and CDR2 from the germline V gene are SGHTA and FQGNSA. The CDR3 has 16 residues. The CDR3 sequence: CASSFISGTSYNEQFF. CDR3 DNA: TGTGCCAGCAGCTTCATTAGCGGGACCTCCTACAATGAGCAGTTCTTC.

This clone has a single count. The chain employs TRBV5-1 and TRBJ1-1; 8 positions agree with TRBD1. CDR1 is SGHRS, CDR2 YFSETQ, per germline. The CDR3 loop spans 12 amino acids. Germline trimming cut 7 bases from V and 7 bases from J; bases unmatched to any gene: 6. The CDR3 protein is CASLGQGDEAFF. The CDR3 DNA follows: TGCGCCAGCCTCGGACAGGGAGATGAAGCTTTCTTT.

The rearrangement joins TRBV7-9 to TRBJ1-1; D perhaps matches TRBD1 (5 bases). Per the germline V gene, CDR1 is SEHNR and CDR2 is FQNEAQ (reference sequence). V was clipped by 5 bases and J by 6 bases, with 13 bases between them. CDR3 length: 13 amino acids. CDR3 in DNA: TGTGCCAGCAGCCATCAGGGTGGGGCTGAAGCTTTCTTT. Translated, it gives CASSHQGGAEAFF. Full variable domain (outside the CDR3, taken from reference TRBV7-9 and TRBJ1-1): DTGVSQNPRHKITKRGQNVTFRCDPISEHNRLYWYRQTLGQGPEFLTYFQNEAQLEKSRLLSDRFSAERPKGSFSTLEIQRTEQGDSAMYLCASSHQGGAEAFFGQGTRLTVV.

V and J are TRBV11-2 and TRBJ2-1, with 7 bases matching TRBD2. The CDR3 is made up of 19 amino acids. V lost 3 bases to trimming and J lost 0 bases; unmatched junction nucleotides: 14. CDR1 SGHAT and CDR2 FQNNGV come from the germline V gene. This CDR3 is CASSFGISGRWSSYNEQFF. As DNA, the CDR3 is TGTGCCAGCAGCTTTGGGATTAGCGGGCGATGGAGCTCCTACAATGAGCAGTTCTTC.

The chain uses TRBV18 and TRBJ2-1; tentative D call: TRBD1 (5 bases). Germline CDR1 reads KGHSH; CDR2 reads LQKENI. The V gene lost 1 base and the J gene lost 6 bases, with 7 bases spanning the gap. The CDR3 covers 13 residues. For the CDR3, the DNA is TGTGCCAGCTCACCACAGCAGGGCAATGAGCAGTTCTTC. Its protein product is CASSPQQGNEQFF.

V and J are TRBV19 and TRBJ1-1, with TRBD1 as a possible D gene (6 bases). Germline V lookup: CDR1 LNHDA, CDR2 SQIVND (reference sequence). V dropped 7 bases and J dropped 0 bases, with 9 bases sitting between them. This CDR3 has 13 amino acids. The CDR3 region has the DNA TGTGCCAGTATAGGACAGCTGAACACTGAAGCTTTCTTT. It yields the protein CASIGQLNTEAFF.

The V and J genes are TRBV28 and TRBJ1-1; a weak D match, TRBD1 (5 bases). The CDR3 sequence is 15 residues long. V was clipped by 2 bases and J by 0 bases, with 10 bases between them. Germline CDR1 is MDHEN and CDR2 is SYDVKM. CDR3 region: CASSLGGGLNTEAFF. The CDR3 DNA reads TGTGCCAGCAGTTTAGGCGGGGGACTGAACACTGAAGCTTTCTTT.

The CDR3 loop reads CASSAQGTAQRTDTQYF. CDR3 in DNA: TGTGCCAGCAGCGCCCAAGGGACAGCCCAGCGGACAGATACGCAGTATTTT. This chain connects TRBV9 to TRBJ2-3; 7 bases agree with TRBD1. Germline CDR1 and CDR2: SGDLS and YYNGEE. J was trimmed by 3 bases and V by 3 bases; bases with no gene match: 13. The CDR3 has 17 amino acids.

V and J are TRBV19 and TRBJ2-5; D is perhaps TRBD2 (6 bases). The CDR3 is 16 residues long. The V gene's germline CDR1 is LNHDA and CDR2 SQIVND (reference sequence). The V end lost 5 bases, the J end lost 1 base, and 17 bases lay between the germline ends. Written as DNA, the CDR3 is TGTGCCAGTAGTCTCCGGGACGGGGGTTCCCAAGAGACCCAGTACTTC. Protein product: CASSLRDGGSQETQYF.

This sequence joins TRBV4-3 and TRBJ2-1; 13 nucleotides align to TRBD2. Trimming cost V 1 base and J 4 bases; bases outside gene matches: 7. CDR3 length equals 18 residues. Germline V lookup: CDR1 LGHNA, CDR2 YSLEER. The chain's CDR3 is CASSQAATTSGRYNEQFF. CDR3 bases: TGCGCCAGCAGCCAAGCTGCGACGACTAGCGGGAGGTACAATGAGCAGTTCTTC.

The V gene is TRBV5-1, the J gene TRBJ2-7, with D possibly matching TRBD2 (5 bases). Germline CDR1 and CDR2: SGHRS and YFSETQ. V gave up 1 base and J gave up 2 bases, with 13 bases separating them. This CDR3 is built from 15 residues. The CDR3 protein is CASSLFRDPAYEQYF. CDR3 nucleotides: TGCGCCAGCAGCTTGTTTCGGGATCCGGCCTACGAGCAGTACTTC.

The chain is built from TRBV7-8 and TRBJ2-7; the match to TRBD2 covers 10 bases. V lost 7 bases to trimming and J lost 4 bases; unmatched junction nucleotides: 7. Germline V gene sequence: CDR1 SGHVS, CDR2 FQNEAQ. This CDR3 spans 14 amino acids. For the CDR3, the DNA is TGTGCCAGCACGCGGTGGACTAGCGGATACGAGCAGTACTTC. Its translation is CASTRWTSGYEQYF.

The chain combines TRBV28 with TRBJ2-5, with a tentative D call TRBD2 (7 bases). V was shortened by 6 bases and J by 2 bases, with 16 bases between the two germline ends. The germline CDR1 and CDR2 sequences are MDHEN and SYDVKM. The length of the CDR3 is 15 residues. Written as DNA, the CDR3 is TGTGCCAGCAGGACCGTAGGGGGGGCTCAAGAGACCCAGTACTTC. Encoded protein: CASRTVGGAQETQYF.

CDR3 nucleotide sequence: TGCAGCGTTGAACCCAGCGGGAGCACAGATACGCAGTATTTT. It encodes CSVEPSGSTDTQYF. The chain carries TRBV29-1 and TRBJ2-3; tentatively, D is TRBD2 (6 bases). The germline V gene has CDR1 SQVTM and CDR2 ANQGSEA. The CDR3 runs 14 residues. The ends were cut back, 2 bases at V and 0 bases at J, with 9 bases in the middle.

This chain uses TRBV27 with TRBJ1-1, with 7 bases aligning to TRBD1. The germline V gene encodes CDR1 MNHEY and CDR2 SMNVEV (reference sequence). V shed 6 bases and J 5 bases; nucleotides not matched to a gene: 0. This CDR3 is built from 11 residues. The CDR3 reads CASSRGTEAFF. The CDR3 DNA sequence: TGTGCCAGCAGCAGGGGGACTGAAGCTTTCTTT.

The V and J genes are TRBV2 and TRBJ2-7; the D gene is possibly TRBD2 (6 bases). V was trimmed by 6 bases and J by 1 base, leaving 16 bases between them. Per germline, CDR1 SNHLY and CDR2 FYNNEI. The CDR3 totals 15 residues. CDR3 sequence: CASRPLGSGSYEQYF. In DNA form, the CDR3 reads TGTGCCAGCAGGCCCCTAGGTAGCGGATCCTACGAGCAGTACTTC.